These 5 T cell receptor beta chains share one sample of origin, sequenced in a study of shared clonotypes between healthy human individuals (dated by TCRdb to 2018 to 2020). CD8 naive samples were CD45RO-negative cells positively selected for CCR7, giving a CD45RA+CCR7+ population that excluded TemRA cells. Receptor libraries were prepared by the immunoSEQ multiplex PCR assay. Not all clones reach the TCRdb copy of this immuneACCESS table, which keeps in-frame sequences only. Checked studies attribute under half of the gap to unresolved V genes and leave the rest unexplained. The sample has 450,000 to 700,000 clones on record, 95% to 96% of them singletons. About 0.11% of the sample belongs to the ten largest clones. The sequencing input was naive CD8+ T cells sorted from blood. The cell subset or site label for this specimen denotes: CD45RA+CCR7+. These receptors all stem from a woman aged 30 to 39 in good health.

V gene TRBV28 combines with J gene TRBJ2-4, with D possibly matching TRBD2 (6 bases). Trimming stripped 6 bases from V and 0 bases from J, with 9 bases between. The CDR3 covers 14 residues. Germline CDR1 MDHEN, CDR2 SYDVKM. CDR3 nucleotides: TGTGCCAGCAGACCGGAGGGAGCCAAAAACATTCAGTACTTC. Protein product: CASRPEGAKNIQYF. Full variable domain (missing parts from reference TRBV28 and TRBJ2-4): DVKVTQSSRYLVKRTGEKVFLECVQDMDHENMFWYRQDPGLGLRLIYFSYDVKMKEKGDIPEGYSVSREKKERFSLILESASTNQTSMYLCASRPEGAKNIQYFGAGTRLSVL.

The chain carries TRBV5-1 and TRBJ2-6; D unresolved. CDR3 length equals 14 residues. In germline, CDR1 is SGHRS, CDR2 YFSETQ. V lost 3 bases and J 0 bases, leaving 4 bases between the germline ends. CDR3 coding DNA: TGCGCCAGCAGCTGGGTCTCTGGGGCCAACGTCCTGACTTTC. Its protein is CASSWVSGANVLTF.

This sequence joins TRBV28 and TRBJ1-3; D is unclear. The germline V gene has CDR1 MDHEN and CDR2 SYDVKM. This CDR3 is 15 amino acids long. Deletions cut 1 base from V and 0 bases from J, with 7 bases between. The CDR3, as DNA: TGTGCCAGCAGTTTATCTATAATCTCTGGAAACACCATATATTTT. It translates to CASSLSIISGNTIYF.

J is TRBJ1-4 and V is TRBV5-1; TRBD1 matches at 7 bases. CDR3 size: 15 residues. Germline loops: CDR1 SGHRS, CDR2 YFSETQ. V was clipped by 0 bases and J by 4 bases; unmatched bases: 3. CDR3 protein: CASSLAGQINEKLFF. The DNA of the CDR3 is TGCGCCAGCAGCTTGGCGGGACAGATTAATGAAAAACTGTTTTTT.

The chain has TRBV6-6 and TRBJ2-7; TRBD2 aligns across 7 bases. CDR1 MNHNY and CDR2 SVGAGI come from the germline V gene (reference sequence). V shed 0 bases and J 1 base; nucleotides not matched to a gene: 3. CDR3 size: 15 residues. In nucleotides, the CDR3 is TGTGCCAGCAGTTACTCAAACGGGGGGTCCTACGAGCAGTACTTC. Residues: CASSYSNGGSYEQYF.